This TCR beta chain was identified during a study of early T cells in non-severe SARS-CoV-2 infection. In the study overall: Sequenced material consisted of bulk RNA (from unsorted whole blood), and chains were unpaired.

This clonotype was counted only a few times. Unique molecular identifiers tagged individual cDNA molecules. TCRdb independently ran MiXCR on the 5' RACE reads; one entry per CDR3 protein. The sample has about 77,000 distinct CDR3 sequences, about 16% seen once. The CDR3 is 15 amino acids. Trimming removed 1 base from V and 5 bases from J, with 14 bases in between. Germline V gene lookup returns CDR1 SGHTA and CDR2 FQGNSA. This sequence joins TRBV7-2 and TRBJ1-2; D ambiguous. The clonotype comes from an adult who was a healthcare worker with PCR-confirmed SARS-CoV-2 infection or an uninfected control (not recorded which). Sequenced input: whole blood. The CDR3 DNA is TGTGCCAGCAGCTTAGAAATGAGTACGATGTATGGCTACACCTTC. Its translation is CASSLEMSTMYGYTF.